This entry is about one T cell receptor (beta chain). The antigen remains undetermined. These data belong to a study of graft-versus-host responses after intestinal transplantation. Study-level background: Multivisceral, liver-intestinal, or isolated intestinal grafts went to recipients.

Trimming stripped 9 bases from V and 0 bases from J, with 14 bases between. Germline V CDR1 and CDR2: LNHDA, SQIVND (reference sequence). The CDR3 sequence is 15 residues long. Clones were sequenced by immunoSEQ multiplex PCR, and TCRdb holds only the in-frame ones, with some missing. The table includes tens of thousands of clones, roughly 84% detected once. General observations from the study: High graft-versus-host to host-versus-graft T cell clonal ratios marked allografts of patients with graft-donor macrochimerism. The authors found GvH clones in recipient marrow, some appearing first in ileum or blood.

This sample comprised unstimulated CD4+ T cells sorted from spleen or lymph node cells, obtained before transplant. The TCR originated in a human donor who was the organ donor for an intestinal transplant. The chain has TRBV19 and TRBJ2-2; maybe TRBD1 (6 bases). CDR3 in amino acids: CARRTGIANTGELFF. The CDR3 nucleotides are TGTGCCAGAAGAACAGGGATCGCGAACACCGGGGAGCTGTTTTTT. Filled out from reference TRBV19 and TRBJ2-2, the complete variable domain reads DGGITQSPKYLFRKEGQNVTLSCEQNLNHDAMYWYRQDPGQGLRLIYYSQIVNDFQKGDIAEGYSVSREKKESFPLTVTSAQKNPTAFYLCARRTGIANTGELFFGEGSRLTVL.